Each of the 2 T cell receptor beta chains below was sequenced from the same sample in a study of blood T cells in healthy people across ages. A second PCR, run for roughly 7 to 11 cycles, used a sample-barcoded 5' primer plus a J-beta primer mix. TCRdb reanalysed the 5' RACE reads using MiXCR and keeps one entry per CDR3 protein. The data show around 2 million distinct CDR3 sequences, with roughly 43% seen just once and roughly 23% held by the top ten. The specimen was blood. Receptor source: a human donor in good health.

V and J are TRBV12-3 or TRBV12-4 and TRBJ2-4, with 7 bases lining up with TRBD2. With 7 bases clipped from V and 3 bases from J, the junction kept 12 bases outside the gene matches. The CDR3 contains 16 residues. CDR3 sequence (DNA): TGTGCCAGCACCTCAAGGGAGGGAGCTAACAAAAACATTCAGTACTTC. Translating it yields CASTSREGANKNIQYF.

This sequence joins TRBV12-3 or TRBV12-4 and TRBJ2-1; 8 bases are a match to TRBD2. The length of the CDR3 is 16 residues. V lost 3 bases to trimming and J lost 14 bases; unmatched junction nucleotides: 18. This chain's CDR3 is CASSFVVSGENYRKFF. CDR3 DNA sequence: TGTGCCAGCAGTTTCGTAGTTAGCGGGGAGAATTATAGGAAGTTCTTC.